The 10 T cell receptor beta chains reported below all come from one sample, sequenced in a study of cytomegalovirus exposure and HLA in healthy donors. Both 60 Vbeta primers and 13 Jbeta primers went into the PCR. Repertoires were generated with immunoSEQ multiplex PCR, while TCRdb's copy carries only in-frame clones and drops some. The table lists some 87,000 clones, 60% to 80% of them singletons. Sequences were obtained from PBMCs. The receptors originated from a woman in her thirties or forties in good health and CMV-seropositive.

This chain uses TRBV5-4 with TRBJ2-1; perhaps TRBD1 as D (6 bases). The germline V and J ends were trimmed by 4 bases and 0 bases, with 11 bases remaining between them. CDR3 length equals 15 residues. Germline V gene lookup returns CDR1 SGHNT and CDR2 YYREEE (reference sequence). The CDR3 nucleotides read TGTGCCAGCAGCCCCGGACAGTACTCCTACAATGAGCAGTTCTTC. Protein: CASSPGQYSYNEQFF.

V is TRBV30 and J is TRBJ1-6, with 7 bases that match TRBD1. The CDR3 is 14 amino acids. Germline assignment: CDR1 GTSNPN and CDR2 SVGIG (reference sequence). Losses at the gene ends were 2 bases for V and 10 bases for J; bases not matched to a gene: 8. Written as DNA, the CDR3 is TGTGCCTGGAGTCAGAACAGGGGAGGCTCACCCCTCCACTTT. Amino acids: CAWSQNRGGSPLHF.

The chain couples TRBV11-2 to TRBJ2-2; tentatively, D is TRBD2 (5 bases). Germline values: CDR1 SGHAT, CDR2 FQNNGV. Trimming pared 4 bases from V and 8 bases from J, leaving 17 bases between. The CDR3 runs 15 residues. This chain's CDR3 is CASSSTGILRGELFF. In DNA form, the CDR3 reads TGTGCCAGCAGCTCCACCGGGATTCTAAGGGGGGAGCTGTTTTTT.

The rearrangement joins TRBV18 to TRBJ1-1; D remains unclear. This CDR3 is 16 amino acids long. Per germline, CDR1 KGHSH and CDR2 LQKENI. V lost 0 bases, J lost 0 bases, and 11 bases lay in between. The CDR3 region is CASSPPRGTMNTEAFF. The CDR3 region has the DNA TGTGCCAGCTCACCACCGCGGGGTACGATGAACACTGAAGCTTTCTTT.

This clone was seen only once. The V gene is TRBV5-1, the J gene TRBJ2-1; D call uncertain. With 4 bases removed from V and 7 bases from J, the gap between germline ends came to 15 bases. Per germline, CDR1 SGHRS and CDR2 YFSETQ. CDR3 length: 14 amino acids. The CDR3 protein is CASSPNALWNEQFF. For the CDR3, the DNA is TGCGCCAGCAGCCCTAATGCGCTATGGAATGAGCAGTTCTTC.

This rearrangement joins TRBV9 to TRBJ2-2; a weak D match, TRBD1 (6 bases). V was shortened by 2 bases and J by 0 bases, with 17 bases between the two germline ends. Germline V CDR1 and CDR2: SGDLS, YYNGEE. The CDR3 runs to 18 residues. CDR3 DNA sequence: TGTGCCAGCAGCGTTGCTAAATGGGGGCCCGCGAACACCGGGGAGCTGTTTTTT. It is translated as CASSVAKWGPANTGELFF. The full variable domain, its missing parts supplied by reference TRBV9 and TRBJ2-2, is DSGVTQTPKHLITATGQRVTLRCSPRSGDLSVYWYQQSLDQGLQFLIQYYNGEERAKGNILERFSAQQFPDLHSELNLSSLELGDSALYFCASSVAKWGPANTGELFFGEGSRLTVL.

The V gene is TRBV6-5, the J gene TRBJ2-1; 7 nucleotides line up with TRBD2. Germline V gene lookup returns CDR1 MNHEY and CDR2 SVGAGI. V lost 7 bases to trimming and J lost 4 bases; unmatched junction nucleotides: 7. This CDR3 spans 14 amino acids. The CDR3 nucleotides read TGTGCCAGCAAGATCAATAGCGGGTACAATGAGCAGTTCTTC. Translating gives CASKINSGYNEQFF.

This chain connects TRBV6-1 to TRBJ1-4; TRBD1 agrees at 9 bases. Trimming removed 6 bases from V and 7 bases from J; junction bases left unmatched: 9. Per the germline V gene, CDR1 is MNHNS and CDR2 is SASEGT. The CDR3 spans 15 residues. The CDR3 sequence is CASRRARDRAEKLFF. For the CDR3, the DNA is TGTGCCAGCAGGAGGGCCCGGGACAGGGCTGAAAAACTGTTTTTT.

V usage is TRBV5-6 and J usage is TRBJ2-3, with TRBD1 matching 9 bases. This CDR3 contains 18 residues. With V trimmed by 3 bases and J by 0 bases, 11 bases remained unmatched. Germline loops: CDR1 SGHDT, CDR2 YYEEEE. The CDR3 is CASSYGTGGRLSTDTQYF. The CDR3 nucleotides read TGTGCCAGCAGCTACGGAACAGGGGGCCGACTCAGCACAGATACGCAGTATTTT.

The gene calls are TRBV4-1 and TRBJ1-2; 7 nucleotides align to TRBD1. This CDR3 contains 15 residues. The germline V gene encodes CDR1 MGHRA and CDR2 YSYEKL. J lost 5 bases, V lost 0 bases, and 6 bases had no gene match. The CDR3 region is CASSQDNRGRYGYTF. In DNA form, the CDR3 reads TGCGCCAGCAGCCAAGATAACAGGGGCAGATATGGCTACACCTTC.